A single sample is the source of the 19 T cell receptor beta chains below, sequenced in a study of blood T cell repertoires in COVID-19 (dated by TCRdb to about 2020). Library preparation was by the immunoSEQ multiplex PCR assay. In its TCRdb copy, this immuneACCESS table keeps in-frame sequences only and misses some clones. Where compared with another copy, unresolved V genes explain less than half of these, and the others have no known cause. The sample records 400,000 to 450,000 clones, 88% of which are singletons. The ten most abundant clones make up roughly 13% of the sample. The sample taken for sequencing was peripheral blood. Every receptor here comes from a woman aged 50 to 65 with COVID-19, enrolled during active disease.

The chain employs TRBV14 and TRBJ1-2, with TRBD1 as a possible D gene (5 bases). Germline V gene sequence: CDR1 SGHDN, CDR2 FVKESK. Trimming stripped 0 bases from V and 7 bases from J, with 21 bases between. The CDR3 consists of 17 residues. In nucleotides, the CDR3 is TGTGCCAGCAGCCAAGATATTGGCGTGGGGCAAATGGGTGGCTACACCTTC. Its protein is CASSQDIGVGQMGGYTF.

The chain is built from TRBV18 and TRBJ1-1, with D possibly being TRBD1 (5 bases). Germline V CDR1 and CDR2: KGHSH, LQKENI. The CDR3 consists of 14 residues. V lost 5 bases to trimming and J lost 6 bases, with 16 bases between them. In DNA, the CDR3 is TGTGCCAGCTCATTGCGAGGGGAGGTCTCTGAAGCTTTCTTT. It yields the protein CASSLRGEVSEAFF.

The chain joins TRBV7-9 to TRBJ1-1; 9 positions agree with TRBD1. V trimming: 5 bases; J trimming: 4 bases; junction bases outside the gene matches: 8. The CDR3 extends over 15 amino acids. Germline CDR1 is SEHNR and CDR2 is FQNEAQ (reference sequence). The CDR3 protein is CASSRPTGGVTEAFF. The CDR3 bases are TGTGCCAGCAGCCGGCCGACAGGGGGAGTCACTGAAGCTTTCTTT.

This chain links TRBV4-1 with TRBJ1-3; 7 nucleotides match TRBD1. CDR3 size: 18 residues. The germline gives CDR1 MGHRA, CDR2 YSYEKL. The trim removed 4 bases at V and 0 bases at J, leaving 12 bases unmatched. The CDR3 nucleotides read TGCGCCAGCAGCCCCCAAGGAATGGCAGGGGGCTCTGGAAACACCATATATTTT. Encoded protein: CASSPQGMAGGSGNTIYF.

The chain links TRBV27 to TRBJ2-7; D might be TRBD1 (6 bases). The CDR3 length is 14 residues. Germline lookup yields CDR1 MNHEY and CDR2 SMNVEV (reference sequence). V lost 1 base to trimming and J lost 1 base, with 8 bases between them. CDR3 sequence reads: CASSLLQGSYEQYF. CDR3 nucleotides: TGTGCCAGCAGTTTATTACAGGGATCCTACGAGCAGTACTTC.

The V call is TRBV5-4, the J call TRBJ2-2, with TRBD1 matching 7 bases. Trimming removed 2 bases from V and 7 bases from J; junction bases left unmatched: 8. The length of the CDR3 is 15 residues. Per the germline V gene, CDR1 is SGHNT and CDR2 is YYREEE (reference sequence). CDR3 DNA: TGTGCCAGCAGCTTCGCCCGGGACAGTAGCGGGGAGCTGTTTTTT. Translated, it gives CASSFARDSSGELFF. Together with reference TRBV5-4 and TRBJ2-2, the CDR3 gives the full variable domain: ETGVTQSPTHLIKTRGQQVTLRCSSQSGHNTVSWYQQALGQGPQFIFQYYREEENGRGNFPPRFSGLQFPNYSSELNVNALELDDSALYLCASSFARDSSGELFFGEGSRLTVL.

The chain couples TRBV30 to TRBJ1-1; D is perhaps TRBD1 (5 bases). Deletions cut 2 bases from V and 6 bases from J, with 10 bases between. Germline V gene sequence: CDR1 GTSNPN, CDR2 SVGIG (reference sequence). The CDR3 loop spans 12 amino acids. The DNA for the CDR3 is TGTGCCTGGAGTTTATGGGGGGCTGAAGCTTTCTTT. As protein: CAWSLWGAEAFF.

The V and J genes are TRBV6-1 and TRBJ1-5; weak D call: TRBD1 (5 bases). The ends were cut back, 6 bases at V and 4 bases at J, with 10 bases in the middle. The germline CDR1 and CDR2 sequences are MNHNS and SASEGT. The CDR3 sequence is 13 residues long. This chain's CDR3 is CASSRQSNQPQHF. CDR3 bases: TGTGCCAGCAGCCGACAGAGTAATCAGCCCCAGCATTTT.

This clone occurred once. The chain uses TRBV28 and TRBJ1-4; possibly TRBD1 for D (5 bases). V was clipped by 6 bases and J by 3 bases, with 11 bases between them. The CDR3 has 14 amino acids. Germline CDR1 and CDR2: MDHEN and SYDVKM. The DNA of the CDR3 is TGTGCCAGCAGACCTGGGGGGGCTAATGAAAAACTGTTTTTT. This translates into CASRPGGANEKLFF.

The rearrangement joins TRBV19 to TRBJ2-7; 12 nucleotides align to TRBD1. The CDR3 sequence is 12 residues long. V lost 10 bases, J lost 6 bases, and 4 bases stayed unmatched. CDR1 is LNHDA, CDR2 SQIVND, per germline (reference sequence). CDR3 sequence (DNA): TGTGCCACCGGGGACAGGGGGCGCGAGCAGTACTTC. It encodes CATGDRGREQYF.

The CDR3 nucleotides are TGCGCCAGCAGCCATACGACAGGGGGCGTCTTTTCTGGCTACACCTTC. Translation: CASSHTTGGVFSGYTF. This chain uses TRBV4-1 with TRBJ1-2, with 10 positions matching TRBD1. Trimming took 3 bases from V and 7 from J; bases not matched to a gene: 11. CDR1 and CDR2 (germline): MGHRA, YSYEKL. This CDR3 comprises 16 residues.

This chain links TRBV19 with TRBJ1-5; 7 bases map to TRBD1. Trimming removed 3 bases from V and 5 bases from J; junction bases left unmatched: 4. The V gene's germline CDR1 is LNHDA and CDR2 SQIVND (reference sequence). This CDR3 spans 14 amino acids. DNA for the CDR3: TGTGCCAGTAGTATGTGGACAGGTGATCAGCCCCAGCATTTT. As protein: CASSMWTGDQPQHF.

The rearrangement links TRBV28 to TRBJ2-7; TRBD2 matches 7 bases. The CDR3 covers 13 residues. V dropped 9 bases and J dropped 2; count of bases not matched to a gene: 7. The germline V gene encodes CDR1 MDHEN and CDR2 SYDVKM. The CDR3 loop is CASFSGPAYEQYF. DNA for the CDR3: TGTGCCAGTTTTAGCGGGCCCGCCTACGAGCAGTACTTC.

The chain recombines TRBV19 with TRBJ2-5; the match to TRBD2 covers 7 bases. Germline V lookup: CDR1 LNHDA, CDR2 SQIVND (reference sequence). The CDR3 length is 13 residues. CDR3 sequence reads: CAVRGRGEETQYF. The CDR3 DNA follows: TGTGCGGTAAGAGGGAGGGGAGAAGAGACCCAGTACTTC.

The chain employs TRBV4-2 and TRBJ2-1; 12 positions match TRBD2. Losses at the gene ends were 0 bases for V and 8 bases for J; bases not matched to a gene: 8. CDR3 length equals 17 residues. Germline V lookup: CDR1 LGHNA, CDR2 YNFKEQ. CDR3 bases: TGTGCCAGCAGCCAAGAAGTGGGCCTAGCGGGGGGGCATGAGCAGTTCTTC. Its protein product is CASSQEVGLAGGHEQFF.

This sequence joins TRBV2 and TRBJ1-1; D is uncertain. Trimming shortened V by 4 bases and J by 3 bases, and 12 bases separated the two germline ends. CDR1 SNHLY and CDR2 FYNNEI come from the germline V gene. The length of the CDR3 is 14 residues. CDR3 DNA: TGTGCCAGCAGTGGCACACGGCTAGACACTGAAGCTTTCTTT. Amino acid sequence: CASSGTRLDTEAFF.

This clone was observed a single time. The V gene is TRBV5-1, the J gene TRBJ2-3; the D gene is possibly TRBD1 (6 bases). CDR1 and CDR2 (germline): SGHRS, YFSETQ. This CDR3 region has 14 residues. V lost 3 bases and J 2 bases, leaving 10 bases between the germline ends. The CDR3 loop is CASSSGASTDTQYF. The CDR3 DNA follows: TGCGCCAGCAGCTCAGGGGCCTCCACAGATACGCAGTATTTT.

This clone has ten or more counts. The chain links TRBV7-9 to TRBJ2-7; D ambiguous. Germline V gives CDR1 SEHNR, CDR2 FQNEAQ (reference sequence). V was pared by 0 bases and J by 4 bases, with 7 bases between. The CDR3 extends over 13 amino acids. CDR3 DNA sequence: TGTGCCAGCAGCTTAGCGCGGCGGTACGAGCAGTACTTC. Residues: CASSLARRYEQYF.

The genes are TRBV5-6 and TRBJ2-3; 8 positions agree with TRBD1. Per germline, CDR1 SGHDT and CDR2 YYEEEE. The J segment lost 4 bases and the V segment lost 0 bases, leaving 4 bases of the junction unmatched. CDR3 length: 15 residues. The CDR3 sequence is CASSLGQGNADTQYF. CDR3 coding DNA: TGTGCCAGCAGCTTGGGACAGGGGAACGCAGATACGCAGTATTTT.